A single T cell receptor beta chain is shown here with its context. The source of the sample is a study of blood T cells in healthy people across ages. The CDR3 has 14 amino acids. CDR1 and CDR2 from the germline V gene are DFQATT and SNEGSKA (reference sequence). V was cut by 3 bases and J by 5 bases, with 17 bases left in between. For the second PCR, which ran for about 6 to 11 cycles, a sample-barcoded 5' primer and a J-beta primer mix were used. TCRdb used MiXCR to reprocess the 5' RACE reads, holding one entry per CDR3 protein. The sample consists of hundreds of thousands of distinct CDR3 sequences, about half of them appearing once.

The receptor was isolated from a woman aged 55-75 years in good health. Sequenced sample: blood. The chain recombines TRBV20-1 with TRBJ2-7; D possibly corresponds to TRBD2 (7 bases). The CDR3 region is CSASLRGRGDEQYF. CDR3 nucleotide sequence: TGCAGTGCTAGTCTACGAGGGAGGGGGGACGAGCAGTACTTC.